The rows below give T cell receptor beta chains drawn from one sample of a study of blood T cells in healthy people across ages. TCRdb used MiXCR to reprocess the 5' RACE reads, holding one entry per CDR3 protein. The sample includes about 840,000 distinct CDR3 sequences, about 28% of them seen just once. The same data also contributed to another study, on T cells of mothers and their children.

The specimen sequenced was blood. The receptors originated from a woman aged 35 to 49 in good health. Each CDR3 is given without its conserved first and last residue.

J: TRBJ2-5; V: TRBV2; CDR3: ASSPPPTSLTETQY
J: TRBJ2-1; V: TRBV28; CDR3: ASSYTGTFNEQF
J: TRBJ2-1; V: TRBV6-6; CDR3: ASRSRGTYNEQF
J: TRBJ2-2; V: TRBV7-8; CDR3: ASSLTVGGRDTGELF
J: TRBJ2-4; V: TRBV12-3/TRBV12-4; CDR3: ASGTGTKNIQY
J: TRBJ2-7; V: TRBV14; CDR3: ASSQYHRAFSYEQY
J: TRBJ2-6; V: TRBV7-2; CDR3: ASSQGQPGANVLT
J: TRBJ1-4; V: TRBV6-2/TRBV6-3; CDR3: ASSSRGAGVDEKLF
J: TRBJ2-3; V: TRBV5-1; CDR3: ASSLEGAALAGITTDTQY
J: TRBJ1-2; V: TRBV19; CDR3: ASSISTASYGYT
J: TRBJ1-4; V: TRBV5-6; CDR3: ASSRTGGDEKLF
J: TRBJ1-5; V: TRBV7-8; CDR3: ASSPSWRSNQPQH
J: TRBJ2-1; V: TRBV28; CDR3: ASSSRPGNEQF
J: TRBJ2-7; V: TRBV29-1; CDR3: SVEESSYKQY
J: TRBJ2-2; V: TRBV20-1; CDR3: SARVDTGELF
J: TRBJ2-1; V: TRBV4-3; CDR3: ASSRPSSGPYNEQF
J: TRBJ1-6; V: TRBV20-1; CDR3: SAATPGTGNSPLH
J: TRBJ1-1; V: TRBV29-1; CDR3: SVAENTEAF
J: TRBJ2-3; V: TRBV24-1; CDR3: ATSVAGVADTQY
J: TRBJ1-4; V: TRBV6-4; CDR3: ASSDPKATNEKLF
J: TRBJ1-2; V: TRBV5-5; CDR3: ASSLSGTGVYGYT
J: TRBJ2-5; V: TRBV5-1; CDR3: ASSPGLAGTKFQY
J: TRBJ1-1; V: TRBV10-3; CDR3: AISEFGRRNTEAF
J: TRBJ1-1; V: TRBV4-1; CDR3: ASSQGRSTGTSTEAF
J: TRBJ1-2; V: TRBV20-1; CDR3: SVRSRGHYGYT
J: TRBJ2-5; V: TRBV7-7; CDR3: ASSLTGTLETQY